The 3 T cell receptor beta chains reported below all come from one sample, sequenced in a study of blood T cell repertoires in COVID-19. Sequencing used immunoSEQ multiplex PCR; TCRdb keeps in-frame clones, though not all of them. The sample includes about 250,000 clones, around 83% of them seen just once. Sequencing used peripheral blood. The receptors here all came from a man aged 40-49 years with active or convalescent COVID-19.

In this sample, this clone turned up a few times. The V gene is TRBV7-8, the J gene TRBJ2-7; 7 positions match TRBD1. Germline V lookup: CDR1 SGHVS, CDR2 FQNEAQ. The CDR3 is made up of 15 amino acids. The V and J ends lost 6 bases and 5 bases, in that order; junction bases with no gene match: 13. CDR3 in amino acids: CASSSDRVPWNEQYF. Here the CDR3 DNA reads TGTGCCAGCAGTTCCGACAGGGTGCCGTGGAACGAGCAGTACTTC.

V gene TRBV3-1 (or the pseudogene TRBV3-2) combines with J gene TRBJ2-2; 11 positions agree with TRBD1. V dropped 5 bases and J dropped 7; count of bases not matched to a gene: 6. Per germline, CDR1 LGHDT and CDR2 YNNKEL (reference sequence). This CDR3 is built from 15 residues. The CDR3 spells CASSARTGGFGELFF. The CDR3 DNA reads TGTGCCAGCAGCGCCCGGACAGGGGGCTTCGGGGAGCTGTTTTTT.

V usage is TRBV9 and J usage is TRBJ2-2; the match to TRBD1 covers 8 bases. This CDR3 has 15 residues. J gave up 6 bases and V 0 bases, and 4 bases lay outside the gene matches. Germline V gene data show CDR1 as SGDLS and CDR2 as YYNGEE. The CDR3 region is CASSVEGQGSGELFF. In nucleotides, the CDR3 is TGTGCCAGCAGCGTAGAAGGACAGGGTTCCGGGGAGCTGTTTTTT. Full variable domain (rest looked up from reference TRBV9 and TRBJ2-2): DSGVTQTPKHLITATGQRVTLRCSPRSGDLSVYWYQQSLDQGLQFLIQYYNGEERAKGNILERFSAQQFPDLHSELNLSSLELGDSALYFCASSVEGQGSGELFFGEGSRLTVL.